What follows are 20 T cell receptor beta chains derived from one specimen sequenced in a study of cytomegalovirus exposure and HLA in healthy donors. PCR amplification relied on 60 Vbeta primers (plus 13 Jbeta primers). Sequenced by immunoSEQ multiplex PCR; TCRdb stores in-frame clones only, minus some. This sample has about 170,000 clones; nearly 80% occur once, and the top ten carry 6.3%. Sequencing was carried out using PBMCs. Receptor source: a man aged 40-50 years in good health and CMV-seropositive.

The V and J genes are TRBV6-1 and TRBJ1-2; possibly TRBD1 for D (6 bases). Germline V gene lookup returns CDR1 MNHNS and CDR2 SASEGT. V was clipped by 5 bases and J by 8 bases, with 9 bases between them. This CDR3 has 11 amino acids. In DNA, the CDR3 is TGTGCCAGCAGTCTCCAGGGGGGCTACACCTTC. It yields the protein CASSLQGGYTF.

The chain combines TRBV10-3 with TRBJ2-7, with 7 bases fitting TRBD1. The germline V gene has CDR1 ENHRY and CDR2 SYGVKD. The CDR3 length is 16 residues. The V and J ends lost 4 bases and 6 bases, in that order; junction bases with no gene match: 15. Here the CDR3 reads CAISGYGTADRSEQYF. The CDR3 DNA sequence: TGTGCCATCAGTGGATATGGGACAGCTGATAGAAGCGAGCAGTACTTC.

This clone was counted a single time. The CDR3 is CASSERGRGGQPQHF. The CDR3, as DNA: TGTGCCAGCAGTGAAAGGGGGCGCGGTGGTCAGCCCCAGCATTTT. This sequence joins TRBV6-1 and TRBJ1-5; 7 bases match TRBD1. Per germline, CDR1 MNHNS and CDR2 SASEGT. The CDR3 loop spans 15 amino acids. The J segment lost 6 bases and the V segment lost 2 bases, leaving 7 bases of the junction unmatched.

The J gene is TRBJ2-5, the V gene TRBV7-6; the D gene is possibly TRBD2 (6 bases). Near its end, the DNA agrees better with TRBJ2-7, so the J call may be wrong. Per the germline V gene, CDR1 is SGHVS and CDR2 is FNYEAQ. The CDR3 sequence is 13 residues long. The CDR3 here is CASSLGGGLEQYF. CDR3 in DNA: TGTGCCAGCAGCTTGGGGGGAGGACTCGAGCAGTACTTC.

This sequence joins TRBV13 and TRBJ1-2; D is unclear. The CDR3 is made up of 11 amino acids. The ends were cut back, 5 bases at V and 6 bases at J, with 7 bases in the middle. The germline CDR1 and CDR2 sequences are PRHDT and FYEKMQ (reference sequence). The CDR3 DNA reads as TGTGCCAGCAGCATTCGGGATGGCTACACCTTC. This sequence encodes CASSIRDGYTF.

J is TRBJ2-3 and V is TRBV4-2; 13 bases fit TRBD2. Germline trimming cut 1 base from V and 3 bases from J; bases unmatched to any gene: 4. Germline CDR1 LGHNA, CDR2 YNFKEQ. The CDR3 loop spans 17 amino acids. This CDR3 is CASSQGTSGSQTDTQYF. The CDR3 DNA is TGTGCCAGCAGCCAAGGGACTAGCGGGAGTCAGACAGATACGCAGTATTTT.

The V call is TRBV28, the J call TRBJ2-3; 10 bases map to TRBD2. CDR3 length: 15 residues. V shed 5 bases, J shed 9 bases, and the junction held 11 bases outside the gene matches. Germline assignment: CDR1 MDHEN and CDR2 SYDVKM. CDR3 sequence: CASSPSLAGVETQYF. CDR3 in DNA: TGTGCCAGCAGTCCCAGCCTAGCGGGAGTTGAGACGCAGTATTTT.

This clone came up a few times. The rearrangement joins TRBV19 to TRBJ2-7; D may be TRBD1 (5 bases). Germline assignment: CDR1 LNHDA and CDR2 SQIVND (reference sequence). The CDR3 contains 15 residues. Trimming shortened V by 1 base and J by 2 bases, and 12 bases separated the two germline ends. CDR3 in DNA: TGTGCCAGTAGTATAGGATCCAGGGCCGCCTACGAGCAGTACTTC. Amino acids: CASSIGSRAAYEQYF.

The genes are TRBV28 and TRBJ2-5; 10 bases map to TRBD2. The CDR3 consists of 16 residues. Trimming cost V 6 bases and J 5 bases; bases outside gene matches: 12. Per the germline V gene, CDR1 is MDHEN and CDR2 is SYDVKM. The CDR3: CASSIAASGGGETQYF. The DNA for the CDR3 is TGTGCCAGCAGCATAGCCGCTAGCGGGGGAGGGGAGACCCAGTACTTC.

The rearrangement joins TRBV18 to TRBJ1-5; 8 bases match TRBD1. Germline V CDR1 and CDR2: KGHSH, LQKENI. V lost 5 bases to trimming and J lost 6 bases; unmatched junction nucleotides: 6. This CDR3 region has 14 residues. CDR3: CASSIQGGGQPQHF. In DNA, the CDR3 is TGTGCCAGCTCAATACAGGGGGGAGGTCAGCCCCAGCATTTT.

The V gene is TRBV7-2, the J gene TRBJ2-7; D gene uncertain. The CDR3 extends over 15 amino acids. Trimming removed 5 bases at V and 0 bases at J, with 14 bases between. The germline V gene has CDR1 SGHTA and CDR2 FQGNSA. The CDR3 nucleotides read TGTGCCAGCAGCCAGCCGGGTCGGCGCTCCTACGAGCAGTACTTC. Encoded protein: CASSQPGRRSYEQYF.

V usage is TRBV6-1 and J usage is TRBJ1-5; 9 bases fit TRBD1. This CDR3 spans 17 amino acids. The ends lost 4 bases at V and 0 bases at J; junction bases unmatched: 7. CDR1 is MNHNS, CDR2 SASEGT, per germline. DNA for the CDR3: TGTGCCAGCAGTGCCACAGGGGGCCCCGATAGCAATCAGCCCCAGCATTTT. Translated, it gives CASSATGGPDSNQPQHF.

The rearrangement links TRBV27 to TRBJ1-5; TRBD1 matches 9 bases. With 4 bases clipped from V and 7 bases from J, the junction kept 5 bases outside the gene matches. Germline V gene data show CDR1 as MNHEY and CDR2 as SMNVEV (reference sequence). This CDR3 has 14 residues. The CDR3 reads CASSSTGGPQPQHF. The CDR3 coding sequence is TGTGCCAGCAGTTCGACAGGGGGTCCCCAGCCCCAGCATTTT.

As concerns this clone: Other DNA sequences of this sample code for an identical CDR3. The chain has TRBV5-1 and TRBJ1-2; a possible D gene is TRBD1 (5 bases). Germline CDR1 is SGHRS and CDR2 is YFSETQ. Between the trimmed V and J ends, which lost 0 bases and 5 bases, there was a span of 11 bases. The CDR3 covers 14 residues. The DNA for the CDR3 is TGCGCCAGCAGCTTGGAGCAGGGTGGATATGGCTACACCTTC. Amino acids: CASSLEQGGYGYTF.

This chain links TRBV28 with TRBJ1-4; 9 nucleotides align to TRBD1. Losses at the gene ends were 0 bases for V and 2 bases for J; bases not matched to a gene: 1. Germline V gives CDR1 MDHEN, CDR2 SYDVKM. This CDR3 is 16 amino acids long. The CDR3 coding sequence is TGTGCCAGCAGTTTATGGACAGGGGGTACTAATGAAAAACTGTTTTTT. Encoded protein: CASSLWTGGTNEKLFF. The whole variable domain, filled in from reference TRBV28 and TRBJ1-4, reads DVKVTQSSRYLVKRTGEKVFLECVQDMDHENMFWYRQDPGLGLRLIYFSYDVKMKEKGDIPEGYSVSREKKERFSLILESASTNQTSMYLCASSLWTGGTNEKLFFGSGTQLSVL.

The V call is TRBV12-5, the J call TRBJ2-7, with D unresolved. Trimming removed 2 bases from V and 10 bases from J, with 9 bases in between. Germline V CDR1 and CDR2: LGHNT, FRNRAP. This CDR3 comprises 11 residues. The CDR3 nucleotides read TGTGCTAGTGGTTTGTCTGCGTTTCAGTACTTC. This translates into CASGLSAFQYF. Using reference TRBV12-5 and TRBJ2-7 for the parts outside the CDR3, the full variable domain is DARVTQTPRHKVTEMGQEVTMRCQPILGHNTVFWYRQTMMQGLELLAYFRNRAPLDDSGMPKDRFSAEMPDATLATLKIQPSEPRDSAVYFCASGLSAFQYFGPGTRLTVT.

The chain has TRBV7-2 and TRBJ1-1; 7 positions match TRBD1. Trimming removed 4 bases from V and 4 bases from J; junction bases left unmatched: 9. The CDR3 consists of 15 residues. The germline CDR1 and CDR2 sequences are SGHTA and FQGNSA. The CDR3 reads CASSSYRGRGTEAFF. The CDR3 bases are TGTGCCAGCAGCTCCTACAGGGGCAGAGGCACTGAAGCTTTCTTT.

A word on this clone: At one of its ends the junction is not consistent with the germline gene, which may arise from a read error. This chain uses TRBV7-2 with TRBJ2-4; maybe TRBD1 (7 bases). The germline V gene encodes CDR1 SGHTA and CDR2 FQGNSA. The CDR3 is 14 residues long. The CDR3 coding sequence is TGTGCCAGCAGCTTAGGCCTTTCCAGGGGGGTCTCGCACTTC. Its protein product is CASSLGLSRGVSHF.

The chain combines TRBV5-1 with TRBJ2-7, with D possibly TRBD1 on 5 matching bases. The CDR3 sequence is 14 residues long. Germline V gives CDR1 SGHRS, CDR2 YFSETQ. V lost 1 base to trimming and J lost 2 bases, with 10 bases between them. The CDR3 region is CASSLTGEAYEQYF. The CDR3 region has the DNA TGCGCCAGCAGCTTGACAGGAGAGGCCTACGAGCAGTACTTC.

This sequence joins TRBV10-3 and TRBJ2-2, with 13 bases that match TRBD2. Germline CDR1 ENHRY, CDR2 SYGVKD. V shed 3 bases, J shed 5 bases, and the junction held 6 bases outside the gene matches. This CDR3 is 17 amino acids long. CDR3 amino acids: CAISEWTSGSRTGELFF. The CDR3 nucleotides read TGTGCCATCAGTGAATGGACTAGCGGGAGTCGAACCGGGGAGCTGTTTTTT.